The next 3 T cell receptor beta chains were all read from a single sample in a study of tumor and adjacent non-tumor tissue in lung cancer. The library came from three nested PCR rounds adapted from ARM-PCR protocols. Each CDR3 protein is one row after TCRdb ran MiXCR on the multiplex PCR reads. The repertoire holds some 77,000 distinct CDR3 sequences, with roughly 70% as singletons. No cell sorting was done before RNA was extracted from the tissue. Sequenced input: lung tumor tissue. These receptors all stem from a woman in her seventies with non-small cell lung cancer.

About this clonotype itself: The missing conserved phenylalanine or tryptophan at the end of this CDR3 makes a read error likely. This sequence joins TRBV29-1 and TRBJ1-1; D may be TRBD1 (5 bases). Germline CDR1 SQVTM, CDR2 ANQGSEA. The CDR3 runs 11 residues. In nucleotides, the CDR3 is TGCAACGTTCAGGGAGTCACTGAAGCTTTCTCT. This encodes CNVQGVTEAFS.

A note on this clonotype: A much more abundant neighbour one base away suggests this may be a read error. The CDR3, as DNA: TGTGCCAGCAGTTTGAGGGGGGCGTGTGAAAAACTGTTTTTT. Protein product: CASSLRGACEKLFF. This chain links TRBV28 with TRBJ1-4; D may be TRBD1 (6 bases). CDR3 length: 14 residues. The V end lost 3 bases, the J end lost 7 bases, and 12 bases lay between the germline ends. Per germline, CDR1 MDHEN and CDR2 SYDVKM. Looking up the rest from reference TRBV28 and TRBJ1-4 gives the full variable domain: DVKVTQSSRYLVKRTGEKVFLECVQDMDHENMFWYRQDPGLGLRLIYFSYDVKMKEKGDIPEGYSVSREKKERFSLILESASTNQTSMYLCASSLRGACEKLFFGSGTQLSVL.

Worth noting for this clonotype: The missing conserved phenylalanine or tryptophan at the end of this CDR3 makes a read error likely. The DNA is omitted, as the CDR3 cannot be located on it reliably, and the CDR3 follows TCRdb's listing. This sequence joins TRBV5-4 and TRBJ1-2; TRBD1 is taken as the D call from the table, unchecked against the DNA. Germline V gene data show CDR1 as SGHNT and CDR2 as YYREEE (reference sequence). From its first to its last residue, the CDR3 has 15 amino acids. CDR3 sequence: CASSLGGPGVAGYTS.